What follows describes a single T cell receptor (beta chain). This clone was seen a few times. Its target antigen remains unknown. One base away there is no much larger clone; base qualities are not given. The data were obtained in a study of cytotoxic CD8 clonotypes in ibrutinib-treated CLL (dated by TCRdb to about 2021). Notes on the research overall: The cohort was composed of 11 relapsed/refractory and fewer than 16 treatment-naive patients; IGHV unmutated status was identified in roughly 17 patients. Patients were still on ibrutinib when every remission and progressive disease sample was collected. Cryopreserved peripheral blood mononuclear cells were collected before treatment, at response, and at either disease progression or sustained remission. Of the 90 or so people in the trial, 26 had longitudinal samples available. Responses were partial in roughly 24 patients and complete in 2; after median approximately 66 months follow-up, about 14 stayed in remission and some twelve progressed. The response samples were drawn at a median of roughly twelve months into treatment, with a range of about 6 to 36 months. An average of about 260,000 productive templates and some 99,000 productive rearrangements was obtained per sample.

On a MiSeq, deep resolution sequencing aimed for a depth between 1 in 1 million and 1 in 200,000 T cells, with each clonotype covered about 9.2x on average. The immunoSEQ hsTCRB Kit was used to generate TCR beta libraries. In the original analysis: Data were analyzed with ImmunoSEQ Data Assistant and ImmunoSEQ Analyzer, with V, D and J genes assigned per IMGT definitions. Clonality, with values ranging from 0 to 1, was calculated as one minus the normalized Shannon entropy of productive rearrangement frequencies. Public clonotype analysis was restricted to overrepresented clonotypes comprising at least 0.05% of each patient's repertoire. Fewer than 15 repertoires from age-matched healthy donors, obtained from immuneACCESS, served as clonality controls. In its TCRdb copy, this immuneACCESS table keeps in-frame sequences only and misses some clones. Where compared with another copy, unresolved V genes explain less than half of these, and the others have no known cause. The V and J calls and clone size come from that table; D and trimming were worked out from the DNA. Present in this sample are 250,000 to 350,000 clones, about 72% of which were seen just once. The ten largest clones represent about 5.3% of the sample.

What the time point label conveys for this sample: progressive disease on ibrutinib. For TCR beta library preparation, 1.5 to 2 micrograms of genomic DNA were extracted from the cryopreserved PBMCs. High-throughput TCR beta sequencing was performed on longitudinal blood samples from CLL patients receiving ibrutinib monotherapy. Patients were enrolled in a phase 2 open-label single-center ibrutinib monotherapy trial. Beyond this particular receptor, the publication reports: Lymph node repertoires were not examined, and the timing of sampling was not matched between patients in sustained remission and those whose disease progressed. Public clonotypes were found to be uncommon and were observed to contract or remain stable during treatment; the increase in clonality was shown to reflect expansion of private clonotypes at ibrutinib response. An increase in clonality was observed at ibrutinib response, with clonality remaining stable during sustained remission and falling back toward baseline at progression. At baseline, clonality was higher than in age-matched healthy donors and showed a strong correlation with circulating CD8+ T-cell counts.

V is clipped by 5 bases and J by 6 bases, and the sequence between their germline boundaries is 15 bases long. The CDR3 spans 14 residues, from the cysteine through the phenylalanine. The CDR3 DNA has 42 bases and is translated from base 1. The germline V gene encodes CDR1 MNHEY and CDR2 SMNVEV (reference sequence). Recombination connected TRBV27 to TRBJ2-3; a tentative D call is TRBD2 (6 bases match). This receptor was obtained from a human donor with chronic lymphocytic leukemia. The source material was PBMCs, sampled at disease progression, from a patient treated with ibrutinib. The CDR3 protein is CASSIQRGGDTQYF. In nucleotide form, the sequence is TGTGCCAGCAGTATCCAGAGAGGAGGGGATACGCAGTATTTT.